The subject of this entry is one TCR beta chain. The sample originates from a study of shared T cell receptors in the human thymus. Per the germline V gene, CDR1 is SGHNT and CDR2 is YYREEE (reference sequence). Trimming cost V 2 bases and J 1 base; bases outside gene matches: 3. CDR3 length: 15 residues. Clones were sequenced by immunoSEQ multiplex PCR, and TCRdb holds only the in-frame ones, with some missing. Here the sample spans 540,000 or so clones, more than 75% being singletons. These data also formed part of another study, on human thymus T cells. That work states: Donors consisted of healthy Finnish infants (having corrective surgery for congenital heart defects). Reports from related research described highly overlapping thymic repertoires among unrelated individuals.

The chain joins TRBV5-4 to TRBJ2-3, with TRBD1 matching over 8 bases. Sequenced sample: thymocytes. The sequence was obtained from a boy less than two years old with a congenital heart defect. The CDR3 DNA follows: TGTGCCAGCAGCTTTGACAGGGGCTGCACAGATACGCAGTATTTT. Translation gives CASSFDRGCTDTQYF.